These 22 T cell receptor beta chains came from one sample sequenced in a study of cytomegalovirus exposure and HLA in healthy donors. PCR used 60 Vbeta primers and 13 Jbeta primers. Using immunoSEQ multiplex PCR, the repertoire was profiled, and TCRdb retains in-frame clones only, with some absent. This table holds 130,000 to 150,000 clones, 55% to 80% found once. Sequenced sample: PBMCs. Receptors were obtained from a human donor in good health.

The chain carries TRBV7-3 and TRBJ2-2; TRBD2 might be the D (6 bases). CDR3 length: 13 residues. In germline, CDR1 is SGHTA, CDR2 FQGTGA. The V end was cut by 5 bases, the J end by 7 bases, with 11 bases between. The CDR3 DNA follows: TGTGCCAGCAGCCCAACGGGGGTCGGGGAGCTGTTTTTT. This translates into CASSPTGVGELFF.

V gene TRBV27 combines with J gene TRBJ2-3; 8 bases are a match to TRBD1. Germline V CDR1 and CDR2: MNHEY, SMNVEV (reference sequence). This CDR3 has 15 amino acids. Trimming removed 5 bases from V and 0 bases from J; junction bases left unmatched: 4. The DNA for the CDR3 is TGTGCCAGCAGTCCCTGGACAGGGAGCACAGATACGCAGTATTTT. It codes for CASSPWTGSTDTQYF.

The chain has TRBV18 and TRBJ2-7; 7 bases are shared with TRBD2. The CDR3 is made up of 13 amino acids. V lost 2 bases, J lost 5 bases, and 3 bases stayed unmatched. Per germline, CDR1 KGHSH and CDR2 LQKENI. CDR3 sequence (DNA): TGTGCCAGCTCACCAAGTGGGACTAACGAGCAGTACTTC. This sequence encodes CASSPSGTNEQYF.

This clone is a singleton in its sample. This CDR3 reads CASSIRQGAGELFF. In DNA, the CDR3 is TGCGCCAGCAGCATTAGACAGGGGGCAGGGGAGCTGTTTTTT. J is TRBJ2-2 and V is TRBV5-1; TRBD1 matches 10 bases. The CDR3 extends over 14 amino acids. Per the germline V gene, CDR1 is SGHRS and CDR2 is YFSETQ. After removal of 4 bases from V and 8 bases from J, the junction contained 5 bases not matched to a gene.

The chain joins TRBV13 to TRBJ2-1; 7 bases align to TRBD1. Germline CDR1 PRHDT, CDR2 FYEKMQ (reference sequence). Trimming removed 5 bases from V and 0 bases from J; junction bases left unmatched: 7. This CDR3 contains 16 residues. CDR3 amino acids: CASSTNRGPSYNEQFF. The CDR3 DNA sequence: TGTGCCAGCAGCACGAACAGGGGCCCCTCCTACAATGAGCAGTTCTTC. The full variable domain, completed using reference TRBV13 and TRBJ2-1, is AAGVIQSPRHLIKEKRETATLKCYPIPRHDTVYWYQQGPGQDPQFLISFYEKMQSDKGSIPDRFSAQQFSDYHSELNMSSLELGDSALYFCASSTNRGPSYNEQFFGPGTRLTVL.

V usage is TRBV28 and J usage is TRBJ2-7; D may be TRBD1 (6 bases). This CDR3 has 14 amino acids. From germline, CDR1 is MDHEN and CDR2 SYDVKM. V was clipped by 7 bases and J by 1 base, with 14 bases between them. As DNA, the CDR3 is TGTGCCAGCACCACCGGGACACCTTCCTACGAGCAGTACTTC. Translating gives CASTTGTPSYEQYF.

In its sample, this clone was seen once. The rearrangement uses TRBV4-2 and TRBJ1-2; D may be TRBD1 (5 bases). This CDR3 comprises 13 residues. In germline, CDR1 is LGHNA, CDR2 YNFKEQ. Trimming stripped 1 base from V and 5 bases from J, with 8 bases between. DNA for the CDR3: TGTGCCAGCAGCCAAGCTACAGGTTATGGCTACACCTTC. Its protein is CASSQATGYGYTF.

The rearrangement links TRBV5-4 to TRBJ2-1, with 7 bases lining up with TRBD2. Germline trimming cut 4 bases from V and 3 bases from J; bases unmatched to any gene: 7. CDR1 is SGHNT and CDR2 is YYREEE in the germline V gene (reference sequence). The CDR3 loop spans 15 amino acids. CDR3 in DNA: TGTGCCAGCAGCACCCGGGACTACCTCTACAATGAGCAGTTCTTC. As protein: CASSTRDYLYNEQFF.

This clone appeared a single time. The chain recombines TRBV18 with TRBJ1-5, with 7 bases that match TRBD1. Looked up from germline, CDR1 is KGHSH and CDR2 is LQKENI. V lost 4 bases and J lost 3; bases outside the gene matches: 12. This CDR3 has 17 residues. As DNA, the CDR3 is TGTGCCAGCTCACTAAGGGCCGGGACAGACATCAATCAGCCCCAGCATTTT. Translation gives CASSLRAGTDINQPQHF.

The rearrangement joins TRBV27 to TRBJ2-7, with 8 bases fitting TRBD2. Losses at the gene ends were 0 bases for V and 7 bases for J; bases not matched to a gene: 14. Germline CDR1 MNHEY, CDR2 SMNVEV (reference sequence). The CDR3 runs 17 residues. Written as DNA, the CDR3 is TGTGCCAGCAGTTTATCTGTCGGGGGACTAGTACCTCGAGAGCAGTACTTC. Translating it yields CASSLSVGGLVPREQYF.

A few counts support this clone. V and J are TRBV4-1 and TRBJ2-5; 8 bases map to TRBD2. There are 16 residues in the CDR3. CDR1 is MGHRA and CDR2 is YSYEKL in the germline V gene. Losses at the gene ends were 4 bases for V and 5 bases for J; bases not matched to a gene: 12. Written as DNA, the CDR3 is TGCGCCAGCAGCCTCCCCCCCGGGACTAGACGCGAGACCCAGTACTTC. Translated: CASSLPPGTRRETQYF.

The chain is built from TRBV9 and TRBJ2-3, with D possibly being TRBD2 (6 bases). CDR1 SGDLS and CDR2 YYNGEE come from the germline V gene. There are 13 residues in the CDR3. Trimming took 3 bases from V and 4 from J, leaving 9 bases between them. The CDR3 protein is CASSAGGADTQYF. The CDR3 DNA follows: TGTGCCAGCAGCGCCGGGGGAGCAGATACGCAGTATTTT. Full variable domain (outside the CDR3, taken from reference TRBV9 and TRBJ2-3): DSGVTQTPKHLITATGQRVTLRCSPRSGDLSVYWYQQSLDQGLQFLIQYYNGEERAKGNILERFSAQQFPDLHSELNLSSLELGDSALYFCASSAGGADTQYFGPGTRLTVL.

The rearrangement joins TRBV28 to TRBJ2-1; D call uncertain. The CDR3 is 15 amino acids. V lost 4 bases to trimming and J lost 5 bases, with 15 bases between them. Germline CDR1 MDHEN, CDR2 SYDVKM. The CDR3 coding sequence is TGTGCCAGCAGTTCCGACCTAGTCAAAGACAATGAGCAGTTCTTC. Translating gives CASSSDLVKDNEQFF.

The chain combines TRBV9 with TRBJ1-3, with no clear D. Germline loops: CDR1 SGDLS, CDR2 YYNGEE. Deletions cut 2 bases from V and 2 bases from J, with 5 bases between. CDR3 length: 13 amino acids. This CDR3 is CASSVAAGNTIYF. Here the CDR3 DNA reads TGTGCCAGCAGCGTCGCAGCTGGAAACACCATATATTTT.

The J gene is TRBJ1-2, the V gene TRBV6-6, with TRBD1 identical over 8 bases. CDR1 is MNHNY and CDR2 is SVGAGI in the germline V gene (reference sequence). CDR3 size: 15 residues. The V and J ends lost 2 bases and 3 bases, in that order; junction bases with no gene match: 5. Here the CDR3 reads CASSYQDRVDYGYTF. The CDR3, as DNA: TGTGCCAGCAGTTACCAGGACAGGGTGGACTATGGCTACACCTTC.

V usage is TRBV27 and J usage is TRBJ1-4; D ambiguous. Germline assignment: CDR1 MNHEY and CDR2 SMNVEV (reference sequence). The CDR3 consists of 15 residues. The ends were cut back, 5 bases at V and 0 bases at J, with 10 bases in the middle. The CDR3 region has the DNA TGTGCCAGCAGTCCCAGCCAGGCAACTAATGAAAAACTGTTTTTT. Translating gives CASSPSQATNEKLFF.

The chain uses TRBV10-3 and TRBJ2-7; 10 bases are a match to TRBD1. Germline V lookup: CDR1 ENHRY, CDR2 SYGVKD. The J segment lost 0 bases and the V segment lost 10 bases, leaving 6 bases of the junction unmatched. The CDR3 has 14 residues. The CDR3 loop is CATLGQGSSYEQYF. The CDR3 coding sequence is TGTGCCACCCTGGGACAGGGGTCCTCCTACGAGCAGTACTTC.

In its sample, this clone was seen once. The V call is TRBV7-9, the J call TRBJ2-1; 9 bases are a match to TRBD2. Germline V lookup: CDR1 SEHNR, CDR2 FQNEAQ (reference sequence). CDR3 size: 13 residues. The ends lost 1 base at V and 10 bases at J; junction bases unmatched: 2. CDR3 loop: CASSLGLADEQFF. In DNA, the CDR3 is TGTGCCAGCAGCTTAGGACTAGCGGACGAGCAGTTCTTC.

This clone has a handful of counts. The J gene is TRBJ2-1, the V gene TRBV5-1; weak D call: TRBD2 (5 bases). The CDR3 runs to 14 residues. Germline V gene lookup returns CDR1 SGHRS and CDR2 YFSETQ. V lost 1 base to trimming and J lost 5 bases, with 10 bases between them. The CDR3 loop is CASSLPGSHNEQFF. The CDR3 DNA sequence: TGCGCCAGCAGCTTGCCGGGATCCCACAATGAGCAGTTCTTC.

The V call is TRBV27, the J call TRBJ2-2; 8 nucleotides agree with TRBD1. Germline V gene data show CDR1 as MNHEY and CDR2 as SMNVEV (reference sequence). This CDR3 has 15 residues. The trim removed 7 bases at V and 4 bases at J, leaving 8 bases unmatched. The DNA for the CDR3 is TGTGCCAGCACCCCGACAGGGGTCGGCACCGGGGAGCTGTTTTTT. This translates into CASTPTGVGTGELFF.

On this clone: Relative to the germline gene, one junction end is altered; a read error may explain this. The chain joins TRBV7-9 to TRBJ1-2, with 7 bases identical to TRBD1. Germline values: CDR1 SEHNR, CDR2 FQNEAQ (reference sequence). The CDR3 totals 16 residues. Written as DNA, the CDR3 is TGTTCCAGCAGCCAGCTCACAGGGGCGCTTAACTATGGCTACCCCTTC. Translation gives CSSSQLTGALNYGYPF.

This clone was observed a few times. This chain connects TRBV5-1 to TRBJ1-1, with TRBD1 as a possible D gene (5 bases). Trimming cost V 4 bases and J 10 bases, with 11 bases left between them. This CDR3 spans 11 amino acids. The germline gives CDR1 SGHRS, CDR2 YFSETQ. The CDR3 reads CASSEGVGAFF. The CDR3 nucleotides are TGCGCCAGCAGCGAAGGGGTAGGAGCTTTCTTT.